The source of this TCR beta chain is a study of Tregs in tolerant kidney transplant recipients. Some clones are missing from TCRdb's copy, which holds only in-frame ones; the method was immunoSEQ multiplex PCR. Among approximately 69,000 clones listed, less than 90% were seen once. The trim removed 4 bases at V and 4 bases at J, leaving 3 bases unmatched. This CDR3 contains 14 residues. Germline assignment: CDR1 LNHDA and CDR2 SQIVND (reference sequence). Specimen: CD4+ T cells from blood, collected before the transplant. The clonotype originates from a human donor who received a combined kidney and bone marrow transplant. The V and J genes are TRBV19 and TRBJ1-1, with TRBD1 matching 10 bases. The CDR3 nucleotides are TGTGCCAGTAGTACCCGGACAGGGGGCACTGAAGCTTTCTTT. Amino acids: CASSTRTGGTEAFF. Together with reference TRBV19 and TRBJ1-1, the CDR3 gives the full variable domain: DGGITQSPKYLFRKEGQNVTLSCEQNLNHDAMYWYRQDPGQGLRLIYYSQIVNDFQKGDIAEGYSVSREKKESFPLTVTSAQKNPTAFYLCASSTRTGGTEAFFGQGTRLTVV.